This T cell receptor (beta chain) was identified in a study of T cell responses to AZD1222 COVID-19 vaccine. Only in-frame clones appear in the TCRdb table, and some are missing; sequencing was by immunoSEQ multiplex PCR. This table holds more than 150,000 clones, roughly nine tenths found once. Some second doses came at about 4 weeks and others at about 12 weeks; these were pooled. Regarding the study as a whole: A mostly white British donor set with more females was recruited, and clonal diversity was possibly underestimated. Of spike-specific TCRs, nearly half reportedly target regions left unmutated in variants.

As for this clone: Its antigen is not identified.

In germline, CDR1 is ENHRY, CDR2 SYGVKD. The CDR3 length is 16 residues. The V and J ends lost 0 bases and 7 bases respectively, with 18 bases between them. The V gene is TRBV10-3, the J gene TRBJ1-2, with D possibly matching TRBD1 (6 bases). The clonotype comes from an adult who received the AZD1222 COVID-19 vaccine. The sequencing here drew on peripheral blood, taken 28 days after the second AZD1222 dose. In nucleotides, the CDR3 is TGTGCCATCAGTGAGTCCCGGACAGCCTCTTTCGGTGGCTACACCTTC. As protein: CAISESRTASFGGYTF.